This T cell receptor (beta chain) was identified in a study of cytomegalovirus exposure and HLA in healthy donors. The PCR used 60 Vbeta and 13 Jbeta primers. Profiling relied on immunoSEQ multiplex PCR, and the TCRdb table lists in-frame clones only, not all of them. The sample table sets out about 210,000 clones. CDR3 length: 14 amino acids. The V and J ends lost 5 bases and 2 bases respectively, with 13 bases between them. Germline V gives CDR1 MNHEY, CDR2 SVGAGI. This chain connects TRBV6-5 to TRBJ2-7, with D possibly TRBD1 on 5 matching bases. Sample: PBMCs. The source of this sequence is a woman in her twenties or thirties in good health and CMV-seropositive. CDR3 DNA sequence: TGTGCCAGCAGTCGCGCCACAGGAGCCTACGAGCAGTACTTC. It translates to CASSRATGAYEQYF.